The 8 T cell receptor beta chains below were found in one sample sequenced in a study of blood T cell repertoires in COVID-19. Assay used: immunoSEQ multiplex PCR; TCRdb lists only in-frame clones, some missing. The sample lists about 280,000 clones; roughly 87% were seen once. The specimen was PBMCs or T cells enriched from blood (not recorded which). All receptors derive from a woman aged 40 to 50 who had recovered from COVID-19.

The CDR3 reads CASSLDRGHDTQYF. The CDR3, as DNA: TGTGCCAGCAGTCTGGACAGGGGGCACGATACGCAGTATTTT. The V call is TRBV6-5, the J call TRBJ2-3, with 11 bases that match TRBD1. Germline CDR1 and CDR2: MNHEY and SVGAGI. The V gene end was trimmed by 5 bases and the J gene end by 6 bases; junction bases not matched to a gene: 4. The CDR3 has 14 residues.

The chain carries TRBV14 and TRBJ2-1, with 12 bases aligning to TRBD2. CDR1 is SGHDN and CDR2 is FVKESK in the germline V gene. With 1 base clipped from V and 9 bases from J, the junction kept 1 base outside the gene matches. This CDR3 has 14 amino acids. CDR3 coding DNA: TGTGCCAGCAGCCAAGCACTAGCGGGGGGTGAGCAGTTCTTC. Amino acid sequence: CASSQALAGGEQFF. Together with reference TRBV14 and TRBJ2-1, the CDR3 gives the full variable domain: EAGVTQFPSHSVIEKGQTVTLRCDPISGHDNLYWYRRVMGKEIKFLLHFVKESKQDESGMPNNRFLAERTGGTYSTLKVQPAELEDSGVYFCASSQALAGGEQFFGPGTRLTVL.

V is TRBV9 and J is TRBJ2-1; the match to TRBD2 covers 12 bases. Germline loops: CDR1 SGDLS, CDR2 YYNGEE. With V trimmed by 3 bases and J by 0 bases, 10 bases remained unmatched. This CDR3 region has 19 residues. CDR3 nucleotides: TGTGCCAGCAGCGCGTCTAGCGGGAGGGGAACCTACTCCTACAATGAGCAGTTCTTC. It codes for CASSASSGRGTYSYNEQFF.

This clone was observed at least ten times. The V and J genes are TRBV2 and TRBJ1-5, with D tentatively TRBD1 (6 bases). The CDR3 has 15 amino acids. Germline V gene sequence: CDR1 SNHLY, CDR2 FYNNEI. V was pared by 1 base and J by 5 bases, with 12 bases between. The CDR3 loop reads CASSEEGGPDQPQHF. CDR3 in DNA: TGTGCCAGCAGTGAAGAGGGGGGGCCTGATCAGCCCCAGCATTTT.

V and J are TRBV9 and TRBJ1-2; no clear D. V dropped 0 bases and J dropped 6 bases, with 9 bases sitting between them. Germline CDR1 is SGDLS and CDR2 is YYNGEE. The CDR3 is 13 residues long. DNA of the CDR3: TGTGCCAGCAGCGTAGCTCGGGGTAATGGCTACACCTTC. Amino acid sequence: CASSVARGNGYTF.

This sequence joins TRBV5-5 and TRBJ1-2; D unresolved. Trimming stripped 0 bases from V and 6 bases from J, with 9 bases between. Germline V lookup: CDR1 SGHKS, CDR2 YYEKEE (reference sequence). This CDR3 is 13 amino acids long. CDR3 nucleotides: TGTGCCAGCAGCTTGGGAGGAGTCAATGGCTACACCTTC. It is translated as CASSLGGVNGYTF. The full variable domain, completed using reference TRBV5-5 and TRBJ1-2, is DAGVTQSPTHLIKTRGQQVTLRCSPISGHKSVSWYQQVLGQGPQFIFQYYEKEERGRGNFPDRFSARQFPNYSSELNVNALLLGDSALYLCASSLGGVNGYTFGSGTRLTVV.

The J gene is TRBJ2-3, the V gene TRBV5-1; D is uncertain. V lost 8 bases, J lost 0 bases, and 19 bases lay in between. CDR3 length: 16 amino acids. Germline V lookup: CDR1 SGHRS, CDR2 YFSETQ. The CDR3 loop reads CASPRDSPNSTDTQYF. The CDR3 coding sequence is TGCGCCAGTCCCAGAGACTCTCCCAATAGCACAGATACGCAGTATTTT.

The rearrangement uses TRBV2 and TRBJ2-7; possibly TRBD1 for D (5 bases). This CDR3 spans 14 amino acids. Trimming took off 3 bases at V and 5 bases at J, with 14 bases between the two ends. Germline-derived CDR1 and CDR2 are SNHLY and FYNNEI. The CDR3 DNA follows: TGTGCCAGCAGTGAGGTCAGGGTCGTCCACGAGCAGTACTTC. This encodes CASSEVRVVHEQYF.